One and the same sample provided the 13 T cell receptor beta chains below, sequenced in a study of cytomegalovirus exposure and HLA in healthy donors. Researchers ran the PCR with 60 Vbeta and 13 Jbeta primers. Assay used: immunoSEQ multiplex PCR; TCRdb lists only in-frame clones, some missing. The sample carries 200,000 or so clones, about 79% recorded once. Sequencing used PBMCs. The receptors derive from a boy aged 2-15 years in good health and CMV-seronegative.

This chain links TRBV6-5 with TRBJ1-5; 8 nucleotides match TRBD1. This CDR3 contains 15 residues. V lost 6 bases and J lost 3; bases outside the gene matches: 7. The V gene's germline CDR1 is MNHEY and CDR2 SVGAGI. In DNA form, the CDR3 reads TGTGCCAGCAGCGACAGGGGAGGCGTCAATCAGCCCCAGCATTTT. This codes for CASSDRGGVNQPQHF.

This clone was counted once. V is TRBV6-6 and J is TRBJ1-1; D unclear. Germline loops: CDR1 MNHNY, CDR2 SVGAGI (reference sequence). This CDR3 comprises 14 residues. V was clipped by 2 bases and J by 2 bases, with 9 bases between them. CDR3 bases: TGTGCCAGCAGTTACGTGCGGAAAAACACTGAAGCTTTCTTT. Translated: CASSYVRKNTEAFF.

The V gene is TRBV7-3, the J gene TRBJ2-5, with 8 bases lining up with TRBD2. Trimming cost V 2 bases and J 1 base; bases outside gene matches: 9. The CDR3 totals 17 residues. Looked up from germline, CDR1 is SGHTA and CDR2 is FQGTGA. For the CDR3, the DNA is TGTGCCAGCAGCTTAGGGGGATTAGCGGGAAGCCAAGAGACCCAGTACTTC. Translating it yields CASSLGGLAGSQETQYF.

CDR3 region: CASSTGGGYGYTF. DNA for the CDR3: TGTGCCAGCAGCACAGGGGGGGGCTATGGCTACACCTTC. The genes are TRBV7-9 and TRBJ1-2; 8 nucleotides line up with TRBD1. The CDR3 loop spans 13 amino acids. V lost 5 bases, J lost 4 bases, and 3 bases stayed unmatched. Germline CDR1 is SEHNR and CDR2 is FQNEAQ (reference sequence).

CDR3 coding DNA: TGTGCCATCAGAGGGACAGAGGCCTGCGAGCAGTACTTC. Encoded protein: CAIRGTEACEQYF. The chain recombines TRBV10-3 with TRBJ2-7; 7 nucleotides align to TRBD1. There are 13 residues in the CDR3. V lost 6 bases, J lost 6 bases, and 8 bases stayed unmatched. The germline CDR1 and CDR2 sequences are ENHRY and SYGVKD.

The chain couples TRBV7-9 to TRBJ2-3; D call uncertain. Germline lookup yields CDR1 SEHNR and CDR2 FQNEAQ (reference sequence). Trimming shortened V by 2 bases and J by 4 bases, and 16 bases separated the two germline ends. The CDR3 consists of 16 residues. The CDR3 sequence: CASSLLGAINADTQYF. CDR3 sequence (DNA): TGTGCCAGCAGCTTATTAGGAGCGATTAACGCAGATACGCAGTATTTT.

This clone was observed once. This chain links TRBV6-1 with TRBJ1-1; TRBD1 might be the D (5 bases). The V gene's germline CDR1 is MNHNS and CDR2 SASEGT. The V end lost 2 bases, the J end lost 3 bases, and 7 bases lay between the germline ends. The CDR3 has 13 residues. The DNA of the CDR3 is TGTGCCAGCAGTGAACAGGGCTACACTGAAGCTTTCTTT. Translating gives CASSEQGYTEAFF.

The V gene is TRBV29-1, the J gene TRBJ1-1, with D perhaps matching TRBD1 (5 bases). Trimming took off 6 bases at V and 6 bases at J, with 26 bases between the two ends. This CDR3 is built from 16 residues. Germline V CDR1 and CDR2: SQVTM, ANQGSEA. The CDR3 here is CSVALRMGLRKPEAFF. The CDR3, as DNA: TGCAGCGTGGCCCTCAGGATGGGGCTAAGAAAGCCTGAAGCTTTCTTT.

This chain joins TRBV10-3 and TRBJ2-3; 8 bases fit TRBD1. This CDR3 is built from 14 residues. Per the germline V gene, CDR1 is ENHRY and CDR2 is SYGVKD. J lost 3 bases, V lost 2 bases, and 1 base had no gene match. The CDR3 is CAISEGQGTDTQYF. The CDR3 nucleotides are TGTGCCATCAGTGAGGGACAGGGTACAGATACGCAGTATTTT.

This chain joins TRBV4-1 and TRBJ2-3; the match to TRBD2 covers 9 bases. The V gene end was trimmed by 1 base and the J gene end by 2 bases; junction bases not matched to a gene: 10. Germline lookup yields CDR1 MGHRA and CDR2 YSYEKL. The CDR3 runs 18 residues. In DNA form, the CDR3 reads TGCGCCAGCAGCCAAGGCCGACTAGCGGTACTAATCACAGATACGCAGTATTTT. Translated, it gives CASSQGRLAVLITDTQYF.

This clone showed up just once. This sequence joins TRBV4-1 and TRBJ2-7, with D hard to call. The V end lost 8 bases, the J end lost 0 bases, and 14 bases lay between the germline ends. The germline V gene encodes CDR1 MGHRA and CDR2 YSYEKL. This CDR3 is 14 amino acids long. The CDR3 nucleotides are TGCGCCAGCCGCCTCGATCCTAGCTCCTACGAGCAGTACTTC. Translating gives CASRLDPSSYEQYF.

This clone has only a few counts. This chain joins TRBV11-2 and TRBJ2-1; tentatively, D is TRBD2 (7 bases). CDR3 length: 15 residues. Germline lookup yields CDR1 SGHAT and CDR2 FQNNGV. With 1 base removed from V and 4 bases from J, the gap between germline ends came to 11 bases. The CDR3 protein is CASSLVGGPYNEQFF. The CDR3 DNA reads TGTGCCAGCAGCTTAGTCGGGGGGCCTTACAATGAGCAGTTCTTC.

On this clone itself: Given the absence of the conserved phenylalanine or tryptophan at the CDR3 end, a read error is likely. The DNA is left out, because the CDR3 cannot be placed on it with certainty; the CDR3 is given as TCRdb lists it. CDR3 in amino acids: CASSLAPDRVYFFV. The rearrangement uses TRBV5-4 and TRBJ1-2; TRBD1 was called by the table and not checked on the DNA. CDR1 is SGHNT and CDR2 is YYREEE in the germline V gene (reference sequence). Inclusive of both ends, the CDR3 amounts to 14 amino acids.